Shown below are 9 T cell receptor beta chains from a single sample sequenced in a study of radiotherapy plus CTLA-4 blockade in lung cancer. Clones were sequenced by immunoSEQ multiplex PCR, and TCRdb holds only the in-frame ones, with some missing. The repertoire includes about 62,000 clones, approximately 75% of them detected once, and about 4.4% sits in the top ten. Sequencing was performed on peripheral blood, taken from a patient treated with radiotherapy plus ipilimumab. The receptors originated from a human donor with non-small cell lung cancer who had a complete response to radiotherapy plus ipilimumab.

The chain links TRBV7-2 to TRBJ1-5; no clear D. Germline CDR1 and CDR2: SGHTA and FQGNSA. This CDR3 spans 14 amino acids. With 5 bases removed from V and 4 bases from J, the gap between germline ends came to 12 bases. The CDR3 DNA reads as TGTGCCAGCAGCCCAAACCTAGGGAATCAGCCCCAGCATTTT. Translation gives CASSPNLGNQPQHF.

V and J are TRBV7-8 and TRBJ1-1; TRBD1 might be the D (6 bases). In germline, CDR1 is SGHVS, CDR2 FQNEAQ. The length of the CDR3 is 14 residues. Trimming removed 0 bases at V and 3 bases at J, with 8 bases between. CDR3 nucleotide sequence: TGTGCCAGCAGCTTAGCGCCAGGGGACACTGAAGCTTTCTTT. Its translation: CASSLAPGDTEAFF. The full variable domain, rest sourced from reference TRBV7-8 and TRBJ1-1, is GAGVSQSPRYKVAKRGQDVALRCDPISGHVSLFWYQQALGQGPEFLTYFQNEAQLDKSGLPSDRFFAERPEGSVSTLKIQRTQQEDSAVYLCASSLAPGDTEAFFGQGTRLTVV.

V gene TRBV11-3 combines with J gene TRBJ1-5; D ambiguous. The CDR3 spans 12 residues. CDR1 and CDR2 from the germline V gene are SGHNT and YENEEA. The germline V and J ends were trimmed by 4 bases and 4 bases, with 5 bases remaining between them. This CDR3 reads CASSSQNQPQHF. CDR3 nucleotide sequence: TGTGCCAGCAGCTCTCAGAATCAGCCCCAGCATTTT.

Of note for this clone: Relative to the germline gene, one junction end is altered; a read error may explain this. The CDR3 nucleotides read TGCAGTGCTAGAGAGGGGGACGTTGGGGGATTC. It is translated as CSAREGDVGGF. The gene calls are TRBV20-1 and TRBJ2-7; D may be TRBD1 or TRBD2 (5 bases each). CDR3 length equals 11 residues. Germline assignment: CDR1 DFQATT and CDR2 SNEGSKA (reference sequence).

The chain combines TRBV30 with TRBJ1-4; D gene unclear. Germline V lookup: CDR1 GTSNPN, CDR2 SVGIG (reference sequence). The V and J ends lost 3 bases and 4 bases respectively, with 12 bases between them. CDR3 length: 14 amino acids. The CDR3 nucleotides read TGTGCCTGGAGCCCACAACGGCTTAATGAAAAACTGTTTTTT. Its protein product is CAWSPQRLNEKLFF. The variable domain in full, with the rest retrieved from reference TRBV30 and TRBJ1-4, is SQTIHQWPATLVQPVGSPLSLECTVEGTSNPNLYWYRQAAGRGLQLLFYSVGIGQISSEVPQNLSASRPQDRQFILSSKKLLLSDSGFYLCAWSPQRLNEKLFFGSGTQLSVL.

The V and J genes are TRBV7-2 and TRBJ1-4; 8 bases are a match to TRBD1. Trimming took 1 base from V and 4 from J; bases not matched to a gene: 5. CDR1 SGHTA and CDR2 FQGNSA come from the germline V gene. The CDR3 length is 16 residues. The CDR3 sequence: CASSLGLTGDNEKLFF. CDR3 bases: TGTGCCAGCAGCTTAGGTCTGACAGGGGATAATGAAAAACTGTTTTTT.

The chain combines TRBV9 with TRBJ2-3; D perhaps matches TRBD1 (6 bases). Germline V CDR1 and CDR2: SGDLS, YYNGEE. V was clipped by 5 bases and J by 4 bases, with 17 bases between them. The CDR3 extends over 15 amino acids. CDR3 coding DNA: TGTGCCAGCAGTCTTATAGACAGGACGGCAGATACGCAGTATTTT. Protein: CASSLIDRTADTQYF.

This clone was observed a handful of times. This chain joins TRBV5-1 and TRBJ1-2, with D possibly being TRBD1 (5 bases). Germline V gene sequence: CDR1 SGHRS, CDR2 YFSETQ. V gave up 4 bases and J gave up 7 bases, with 17 bases separating them. The CDR3 is made up of 14 amino acids. The CDR3 DNA sequence: TGCGCCAGCAGCCGCTCGACAGAATCCCGTGGCTACACCTTC. Translation: CASSRSTESRGYTF. Filled out from reference TRBV5-1 and TRBJ1-2, the complete variable domain reads KAGVTQTPRYLIKTRGQQVTLSCSPISGHRSVSWYQQTPGQGLQFLFEYFSETQRNKGNFPGRFSGRQFSNSRSEMNVSTLELGDSALYLCASSRSTESRGYTFGSGTRLTVV.

This clone appeared a few times. This sequence joins TRBV6-5 and TRBJ2-7, with 7 positions matching TRBD2. This CDR3 has 15 residues. J lost 9 bases, V lost 5 bases, and 16 bases had no gene match. Germline assignment: CDR1 MNHEY and CDR2 SVGAGI. In DNA form, the CDR3 reads TGTGCCAGCAGTCTAACCCCTGTGCGGGAGAGGAGGCAGTACGTC. This translates into CASSLTPVRERRQYV.